These 21 T cell receptor beta chains share one sample of origin, sequenced in a study of shared clonotypes between healthy human individuals. Assay: immunoSEQ multiplex PCR; the TCRdb copy retains only in-frame clones and omits some. The data show some 1.5 million clones, around 97% seen once. The material sequenced was naive CD4+ T cells sorted from blood. The subset here: CD45RA+ positively selected. These receptors all stem from a man aged 25 to 40 in good health.

The chain has TRBV5-4 and TRBJ2-2; the D gene is possibly TRBD1 (6 bases). CDR1 and CDR2 (germline): SGHNT, YYREEE (reference sequence). V shed 4 bases and J shed 0 bases, with 10 bases lying between them. This CDR3 contains 15 residues. The CDR3 here is CASSPGQPNTGELFF. Written as DNA, the CDR3 is TGTGCCAGCAGCCCAGGACAGCCGAACACCGGGGAGCTGTTTTTT.

The chain is built from TRBV29-1 and TRBJ2-2; either TRBD1 or TRBD2 may fit D (5 bases each). Trimming removed 1 base at V and 7 bases at J, with 7 bases between. The CDR3 extends over 12 amino acids. The germline gives CDR1 SQVTM, CDR2 ANQGSEA. The CDR3, as DNA: TGCAGCGTTGAAGGGGGGTACGGGGAGCTGTTTTTT. It is translated as CSVEGGYGELFF.

V usage is TRBV5-1 and J usage is TRBJ2-3; D is perhaps TRBD2 (5 bases). The length of the CDR3 is 14 residues. Germline loops: CDR1 SGHRS, CDR2 YFSETQ. Trimming left V 6 bases short and J 6 bases short, with 17 bases between. CDR3 protein: CASNSGLKVDTQYF. For the CDR3, the DNA is TGCGCCAGCAACTCGGGATTAAAGGTGGATACGCAGTATTTT. Full variable domain (remainder filled in from reference TRBV5-1 and TRBJ2-3): KAGVTQTPRYLIKTRGQQVTLSCSPISGHRSVSWYQQTPGQGLQFLFEYFSETQRNKGNFPGRFSGRQFSNSRSEMNVSTLELGDSALYLCASNSGLKVDTQYFGPGTRLTVL.

The V gene is TRBV9, the J gene TRBJ2-2; D is perhaps TRBD1 or TRBD2 (5 bases each). Germline CDR1 and CDR2: SGDLS and YYNGEE. With 7 bases removed from V and 3 bases from J, the gap between germline ends came to 13 bases. There are 14 residues in the CDR3. CDR3 bases: TGTGCCAGCGGGGGAAAGGGTCACACCGGGGAGCTGTTTTTT. Translation: CASGGKGHTGELFF.

This chain joins TRBV6-1 and TRBJ1-2; a weak D match, TRBD1 (6 bases). V lost 4 bases and J lost 8, with 17 bases in between. CDR3 length: 14 residues. Germline V gene lookup returns CDR1 MNHNS and CDR2 SASEGT. This CDR3 is CASSASTGPNGYTF. The DNA of the CDR3 is TGTGCCAGCAGTGCCTCTACAGGGCCGAACGGCTACACCTTC.

The chain is built from TRBV11-2 and TRBJ2-3, with 11 bases fitting TRBD1. CDR1 SGHAT and CDR2 FQNNGV come from the germline V gene. V was pared by 3 bases and J by 1 base, with 12 bases of the junction left unmatched. The CDR3 sequence is 19 residues long. The CDR3 coding sequence is TGTGCCAGCAGCTTTATCCGGGGACAGGGGGAAGGTGGCACAGATACGCAGTATTTT. This codes for CASSFIRGQGEGGTDTQYF.

In the case of this clone: Different DNA sequences within this sample yield the same CDR3. V is TRBV14 and J is TRBJ2-6; 7 bases are shared with TRBD1. V gave up 3 bases and J gave up 1 base; unmatched junction bases: 3. The CDR3 runs 16 residues. Germline CDR1 is SGHDN and CDR2 is FVKESK. The CDR3 protein is CASSQRQGSGANVLTF. CDR3 in DNA: TGTGCCAGCAGCCAGAGACAGGGTTCTGGGGCCAACGTCCTGACTTTC.

This chain links TRBV5-4 with TRBJ1-1, with a tentative D call TRBD1 (6 bases). The CDR3 totals 12 residues. The V end was cut by 6 bases, the J end by 14 bases, with 20 bases between. Germline V gene data show CDR1 as SGHNT and CDR2 as YYREEE (reference sequence). CDR3 bases: TGTGCCAGCACCAGATCGGACAGCCGGCAGTTCTTT. It is translated as CASTRSDSRQFF. The full variable domain, rest sourced from reference TRBV5-4 and TRBJ1-1, is ETGVTQSPTHLIKTRGQQVTLRCSSQSGHNTVSWYQQALGQGPQFIFQYYREEENGRGNFPPRFSGLQFPNYSSELNVNALELDDSALYLCASTRSDSRQFFGQGTRLTVV.

This sequence joins TRBV2 and TRBJ1-2; a weak D match, TRBD1 (5 bases). CDR3 size: 15 residues. The ends were cut back, 5 bases at V and 6 bases at J, with 19 bases in the middle. CDR1 SNHLY and CDR2 FYNNEI come from the germline V gene. The CDR3 loop is CASSPDAGRADGYTF. CDR3 bases: TGTGCCAGCAGTCCCGATGCGGGCAGGGCGGATGGCTACACCTTC.

This clone came up once. This rearrangement joins TRBV9 to TRBJ2-2; possible D gene TRBD2, 5 bases. The germline V gene encodes CDR1 SGDLS and CDR2 YYNGEE. There are 15 residues in the CDR3. Trimming removed 3 bases at V and 5 bases at J, with 14 bases between. CDR3 nucleotides: TGTGCCAGCAGCGCTCGGGATTATAAAACCGGGGAGCTGTTTTTT. This encodes CASSARDYKTGELFF. The whole variable domain, filled in from reference TRBV9 and TRBJ2-2, reads DSGVTQTPKHLITATGQRVTLRCSPRSGDLSVYWYQQSLDQGLQFLIQYYNGEERAKGNILERFSAQQFPDLHSELNLSSLELGDSALYFCASSARDYKTGELFFGEGSRLTVL.

This clone has just one count. This chain connects TRBV11-3 to TRBJ2-5, with a possible D match to TRBD1 (5 bases). This CDR3 spans 13 amino acids. Germline CDR1 and CDR2: SGHNT and YENEEA. V was pared by 8 bases and J by 2 bases, with 12 bases between. This CDR3 reads CASRQRLQETQYF. The CDR3 region has the DNA TGTGCCAGCCGACAGCGATTACAAGAGACCCAGTACTTC.

The V gene is TRBV15, the J gene TRBJ1-2, with TRBD1 identical over 7 bases. CDR1 and CDR2 from the germline V gene are LNHNV and YYDKDF (reference sequence). The CDR3 consists of 14 residues. J was trimmed by 2 bases and V by 7 bases; bases with no gene match: 7. CDR3 in DNA: TGTGCCACCACCTCGGACAGGCGGAACTATGGCTACACCTTC. Translating it yields CATTSDRRNYGYTF.

As concerns this clone: This sample also contains other DNA sequences that code for the same CDR3. The chain combines TRBV5-1 with TRBJ2-3; no clear D. Germline loops: CDR1 SGHRS, CDR2 YFSETQ. Deletions cut 0 bases from V and 0 bases from J, with 5 bases between. CDR3 length: 14 amino acids. The DNA for the CDR3 is TGCGCCAGCAGCTTGGGAATCAGCACAGATACGCAGTATTTT. This codes for CASSLGISTDTQYF.

The genes are TRBV27 and TRBJ2-7; 12 nucleotides align to TRBD2. V gave up 8 bases and J gave up 2 bases; unmatched junction bases: 4. Germline CDR1 reads MNHEY; CDR2 reads SMNVEV (reference sequence). The CDR3 has 14 residues. The CDR3 reads CASHPSGRAYEQYF. In DNA, the CDR3 is TGTGCCAGCCATCCTAGCGGGAGGGCCTACGAGCAGTACTTC.

V and J are TRBV7-3 and TRBJ2-1; weak D call: TRBD1 (5 bases). The CDR3 is 13 residues long. Looked up from germline, CDR1 is SGHTA and CDR2 is FQGTGA. V lost 4 bases and J lost 5, with 9 bases in between. The CDR3 DNA is TGTGCCAGCAGCTGGGGCCTCAACAATGAGCAGTTCTTC. Translation gives CASSWGLNNEQFF.

The chain couples TRBV5-1 to TRBJ2-6, with TRBD1 matching over 8 bases. Germline V gene data show CDR1 as SGHRS and CDR2 as YFSETQ. The J segment lost 0 bases and the V segment lost 4 bases, leaving 9 bases of the junction unmatched. The CDR3 has 18 amino acids. CDR3 bases: TGCGCCAGCAGCCAGAGACAGGGGTTCGGCTCTGGGGCCAACGTCCTGACTTTC. Its translation: CASSQRQGFGSGANVLTF.

This chain joins TRBV29-1 and TRBJ2-5; 8 nucleotides match TRBD1. This CDR3 contains 13 residues. The germline gives CDR1 SQVTM, CDR2 ANQGSEA. V was pared by 5 bases and J by 5 bases, with 7 bases of the junction left unmatched. DNA of the CDR3: TGCAGCGTTATCAGGGGGCCTGTGGAGACCCAGTACTTC. Its translation is CSVIRGPVETQYF.

This chain links TRBV27 with TRBJ1-5; D gene ambiguous. With 4 bases removed from V and 5 bases from J, the gap between germline ends came to 9 bases. The CDR3 runs to 13 residues. Germline CDR1 MNHEY, CDR2 SMNVEV (reference sequence). This CDR3 reads CASSSRRYQPQHF. Written as DNA, the CDR3 is TGTGCCAGCAGTTCAAGGAGATATCAGCCCCAGCATTTT.

The V and J genes are TRBV5-1 and TRBJ1-2; 7 positions match TRBD1. The V gene end was trimmed by 4 bases and the J gene end by 6 bases; junction bases not matched to a gene: 12. The V gene's germline CDR1 is SGHRS and CDR2 YFSETQ. The CDR3 has 15 residues. The CDR3 here is CASSPRARDSNGYTF. The CDR3 DNA follows: TGCGCCAGCAGCCCCCGAGCCCGGGACAGTAATGGCTACACCTTC.

This clone was recorded once. The V gene is TRBV14, the J gene TRBJ2-5; D is unclear. The CDR3 length is 14 residues. Trimming left V 4 bases short and J 1 base short, with 10 bases between. Germline values: CDR1 SGHDN, CDR2 FVKESK. The CDR3 DNA is TGTGCCAGCAGCCCTTCAGGTTTCCAAGAGACCCAGTACTTC. Its translation is CASSPSGFQETQYF.

V and J are TRBV10-3 and TRBJ2-3, with D unclear. Trimming removed 5 bases at V and 0 bases at J, with 24 bases between. The CDR3 length is 19 residues. CDR1 and CDR2 from the germline V gene are ENHRY and SYGVKD. This CDR3 reads CAISLRNSSRGQSTDTQYF. CDR3 in DNA: TGTGCCATCAGTTTGAGGAATTCGAGTAGAGGCCAGAGCACAGATACGCAGTATTTT.